This T cell receptor beta chain emerged from a study of blood T cell repertoires in COVID-19. Assay used: immunoSEQ multiplex PCR; TCRdb lists only in-frame clones, some missing. The data contain about 50,000 clones, more than 70% of them seen just once; the ten biggest clones take up around 15%. Between the trimmed V and J ends, which lost 6 bases and 8 bases, there was a span of 14 bases. This CDR3 region has 13 residues. The V gene's germline CDR1 is SGHDT and CDR2 YYEEEE. V is TRBV5-6 and J is TRBJ2-2, with D unresolved. This receptor was taken from a human donor in a cohort sampled during active COVID-19. Sequencing input: peripheral blood. The CDR3 loop reads CASTVGERGELFF. The DNA for the CDR3 is TGTGCCAGCACCGTTGGTGAGAGAGGGGAGCTGTTTTTT.